The rows below give T cell receptor beta chains drawn from one sample of a study of patients and donors after allogeneic stem cell transplantation. One entry per CDR3 protein, called by TCRdb with MiXCR from the RT-PCR reads. Of 25,000 to 35,000 distinct CDR3 sequences in the sample, approximately 6.3% were seen once. Input material: blood, either unsorted or a sorted T cell fraction (not recorded which). These receptors originate from a human donor who was either an allogeneic HSCT recipient or a stem cell or donor lymphocyte infusion donor (not recorded which). It is not recorded whose cells these are; they may come from a transplant donor. CDR3s include the opening cysteine and the closing phenylalanine or tryptophan. D genes are given only for firm matches. Some rows mark clone size as missing; the rest say once, few, many or name a class of expanded clone.

j_gene: TRBJ2-7
abundance: many
d_gene: -
v_gene: TRBV6-5
CDR3nt: TGTGCCAGCAGTTACTCCCGGGGGGCGCGCGAGCAGTACTTC
CDR3aa: CASSYSRGAREQYF

j_gene: TRBJ2-6
abundance: -
d_gene: -
v_gene: TRBV19
CDR3nt: TGTGCCAGTAGTACTGGGCCAGCCAACGTCCTGACTTTC
CDR3aa: CASSTGPANVLTF

j_gene: TRBJ2-5
abundance: few
d_gene: TRBD2
v_gene: TRBV2
CDR3nt: TGTGCCAGCAGTGAACTGCGGCTAGCGGGAGGGGAGACCCAGTACTTC
CDR3aa: CASSELRLAGGETQYF

j_gene: TRBJ1-1
abundance: many
d_gene: -
v_gene: TRBV28
CDR3nt: TGTGCCAGCAGTTTGGGCGGGGTCCTGAACACTGAAGCTTTCTTT
CDR3aa: CASSLGGVLNTEAFF

j_gene: TRBJ2-5
abundance: -
d_gene: TRBD1
v_gene: TRBV10-3
CDR3nt: TGTGCCATCAGTGAGTCAGGGACAGGGACGTGGAAGACCCAGTACTTC
CDR3aa: CAISESGTGTWKTQYF

j_gene: TRBJ1-3
abundance: many
d_gene: -
v_gene: TRBV20-1
CDR3nt: TGCAGTGCTAGGCCCCCCCAGGTGACAGTCTCTGGAAACACCATATATTTT
CDR3aa: CSARPPQVTVSGNTIYF

j_gene: TRBJ1-4
abundance: many
d_gene: -
v_gene: TRBV14
CDR3nt: TGTGCCAGCAGCCAAGGCCCCTATGAAAAACTGTTTTTT
CDR3aa: CASSQGPYEKLFF

j_gene: TRBJ2-1
abundance: once
d_gene: -
v_gene: TRBV2
CDR3nt: TGTGCCAGCAGTCCGGAGAGCTCCTACAATGAGCAGTTCTTC
CDR3aa: CASSPESSYNEQFF

j_gene: TRBJ2-4
abundance: few
d_gene: TRBD1
v_gene: TRBV11-2
CDR3nt: TGTGCCAGCAGCCCCAAGGGGGCGGCTGGGGGCATTCAGTACTTC
CDR3aa: CASSPKGAAGGIQYF

j_gene: TRBJ2-1
abundance: many
d_gene: -
v_gene: TRBV9
CDR3nt: TGTGCCAGCAGCGTAGTCGGGGGCCGCTACAATGAGCAGTTCTTC
CDR3aa: CASSVVGGRYNEQFF

j_gene: TRBJ1-6
abundance: -
d_gene: TRBD1
v_gene: TRBV10-3
CDR3nt: TGTGCCATCAGCTTGGGACAGGGTAATTCACCCCTCCACTTT
CDR3aa: CAISLGQGNSPLHF

j_gene: TRBJ2-2
abundance: few
d_gene: TRBD1
v_gene: TRBV7-2
CDR3nt: TGTGCCAGCAGCCAACCCCAGGGGGCGGCCGGGGAGCTGTTTTTT
CDR3aa: CASSQPQGAAGELFF

j_gene: TRBJ1-4
abundance: many
d_gene: TRBD1
v_gene: TRBV3-1
CDR3nt: TGTGCCAGCAGCCAAGATCACAGGGGGCGGGAAAAACTGTTTTTT
CDR3aa: CASSQDHRGREKLFF

j_gene: TRBJ2-1
abundance: -
d_gene: TRBD2
v_gene: TRBV12-3/TRBV12-4
CDR3nt: TGTGCCAGCAGTTTGGGACTAGCTGGGGAGCAGTTCTTC
CDR3aa: CASSLGLAGEQFF

j_gene: TRBJ2-1
abundance: many
d_gene: -
v_gene: TRBV7-2
CDR3nt: TGTGCCAGCAGCTTAGGGTTCGGCGGAAATGAGCAGTTCTTC
CDR3aa: CASSLGFGGNEQFF

j_gene: TRBJ2-1
abundance: many
d_gene: TRBD1
v_gene: TRBV10-2
CDR3nt: TGCGCCAGCAGTAAGGGGGCCTATGAGCAGTTCTTC
CDR3aa: CASSKGAYEQFF

j_gene: TRBJ1-6
abundance: many
d_gene: TRBD1
v_gene: TRBV6-1
CDR3nt: TGTGCCAGCAGTGGGACAGGGCTCAATTCACCCCTCCACTTT
CDR3aa: CASSGTGLNSPLHF

j_gene: TRBJ1-3
abundance: many
d_gene: -
v_gene: TRBV6-1
CDR3nt: TGTGCCAGCAGTGAAGCAGGGACTGGAAACACCATATATTTT
CDR3aa: CASSEAGTGNTIYF

j_gene: TRBJ2-3
abundance: many
d_gene: TRBD2
v_gene: TRBV7-2
CDR3nt: TGTGCCAGCAGAAATCGACTAGCTTCCACAGATACGCAGTATTTT
CDR3aa: CASRNRLASTDTQYF

j_gene: TRBJ2-7
abundance: -
d_gene: TRBD2
v_gene: TRBV6-2/TRBV6-3
CDR3nt: TGTGCCAGCAAAAAAGGCGGGAGCTCCGAGCAGTACTTC
CDR3aa: CASKKGGSSEQYF

j_gene: TRBJ1-5
abundance: -
d_gene: -
v_gene: TRBV12-3/TRBV12-4
CDR3nt: TGTGCCAGCAGTCCCTCGAGTAGCAATCAGCCCCAGCATTTT
CDR3aa: CASSPSSSNQPQHF

j_gene: TRBJ2-4
abundance: medium-sized
d_gene: -
v_gene: TRBV11-2
CDR3nt: TGTGCCAGCAGTCCAATGACGTTTCTAGCCAAAAACATTCAGTACTTC
CDR3aa: CASSPMTFLAKNIQYF

j_gene: TRBJ2-7
abundance: -
d_gene: TRBD1
v_gene: TRBV15
CDR3nt: TGTGCCACCAGCAGAGGGGGACAGCCCTACGAGCAGTACTTC
CDR3aa: CATSRGGQPYEQYF

j_gene: TRBJ2-5
abundance: few
d_gene: TRBD1
v_gene: TRBV30
CDR3nt: TGTGCCTGGAGTTCCCGGGACAGGGGAAAAGAGACCCAGTACTTC
CDR3aa: CAWSSRDRGKETQYF

j_gene: TRBJ1-2
abundance: many
d_gene: -
v_gene: TRBV6-2/TRBV6-3
CDR3nt: TGTGCCAGCAGTTACGCGGACTCTAGCTATGGCTACACCTTC
CDR3aa: CASSYADSSYGYTF

j_gene: TRBJ2-7
abundance: many
d_gene: TRBD1
v_gene: TRBV12-3/TRBV12-4
CDR3nt: TGTGCCAGCAAGAACGCAGGGGGCGAATCCTACGAGCAGTACTTC
CDR3aa: CASKNAGGESYEQYF

j_gene: TRBJ2-5
abundance: many
d_gene: TRBD2
v_gene: TRBV4-3
CDR3nt: TGCGCCAGCAGCCAAGATTTAGGGGGTCTAGCGGGATTAGAGACCCAGTACTTC
CDR3aa: CASSQDLGGLAGLETQYF

j_gene: TRBJ2-3
abundance: many
d_gene: TRBD2
v_gene: TRBV5-1
CDR3nt: TGCGCCAGCAGCTTCGGGACTAGCGGATCCACAGATACGCAGTATTTT
CDR3aa: CASSFGTSGSTDTQYF

j_gene: TRBJ2-1
abundance: few
d_gene: -
v_gene: TRBV9
CDR3nt: TGTGCCAGCAGCGTAGAGGGCTCCCTATCCTACAATGAGCAGTTCTTC
CDR3aa: CASSVEGSLSYNEQFF

j_gene: TRBJ2-1
abundance: many
d_gene: -
v_gene: TRBV6-2/TRBV6-3
CDR3nt: TGTGCCAGCATAAATAGGCTCAATGAGCAGTTCTTC
CDR3aa: CASINRLNEQFF

j_gene: TRBJ1-6
abundance: many
d_gene: -
v_gene: TRBV19
CDR3nt: TGTGCCAGTACCCCGACGGGGGCCCGGTCACCCCTCCACTTT
CDR3aa: CASTPTGARSPLHF

j_gene: TRBJ1-2
abundance: many
d_gene: -
v_gene: TRBV4-2
CDR3nt: TGTGCCAGCAGCCAAGAAGATGGGCCGACCTATGGCTACACCTTC
CDR3aa: CASSQEDGPTYGYTF

j_gene: TRBJ2-6
abundance: few
d_gene: TRBD2
v_gene: TRBV6-6
CDR3nt: TGTGCCAGCAGTTACGGGGCTTCCGCGGGAGGTCCTGGGGCCAACGTCCTGACTTTC
CDR3aa: CASSYGASAGGPGANVLTF

j_gene: TRBJ2-1
abundance: -
d_gene: -
v_gene: TRBV11-2
CDR3nt: TGTGCCAGCAGCCTGGACAGCCTAGCGGTTAATGAGCAGTTCTTC
CDR3aa: CASSLDSLAVNEQFF